These T cell receptor beta chains were read from a single sample in a study of OX40 agonist ivuxolimab in advanced cancers. Produced via immunoSEQ multiplex PCR; TCRdb's table is partial and in-frame only. The repertoire includes about 73,000 clones, more than 90% of them detected once, and roughly a tenth sits in the top ten. Sequenced material: CD4+ or CD8+ T cells sorted from blood, taken in a trial of the OX40 agonist ivuxolimab. These TCRs come from an adult with an advanced solid tumor such as melanoma, head and neck, liver or kidney cancer. CDR3s include the opening cysteine and the closing phenylalanine or tryptophan. Each record gives: J gene, V gene, CDR3 protein.

J gene: TRBJ2-3
V gene: TRBV7-2
CDR3 protein: CASSPTGGSADTQYF

J gene: TRBJ2-5
V gene: TRBV27
CDR3 protein: CASSLLSQETQYF

J gene: TRBJ1-1
V gene: TRBV6-5
CDR3 protein: CALGGLENTEAFF

J gene: TRBJ2-3
V gene: TRBV11-2
CDR3 protein: CASSLLAGGSTDTQYF

J gene: TRBJ2-7
V gene: TRBV10-3
CDR3 protein: CAISDVGITYEQYF

J gene: TRBJ2-5
V gene: TRBV7-6
CDR3 protein: CASSLGGQGVETQYF

J gene: TRBJ1-1
V gene: TRBV9
CDR3 protein: CASSANRGVNTEAFF

J gene: TRBJ1-5
V gene: TRBV27
CDR3 protein: CASSVPGDNQPQHF

J gene: TRBJ2-1
V gene: TRBV6-5
CDR3 protein: CASSYIETNEQFF

J gene: TRBJ1-1
V gene: TRBV9
CDR3 protein: CASSVAFNSRNTEAFF